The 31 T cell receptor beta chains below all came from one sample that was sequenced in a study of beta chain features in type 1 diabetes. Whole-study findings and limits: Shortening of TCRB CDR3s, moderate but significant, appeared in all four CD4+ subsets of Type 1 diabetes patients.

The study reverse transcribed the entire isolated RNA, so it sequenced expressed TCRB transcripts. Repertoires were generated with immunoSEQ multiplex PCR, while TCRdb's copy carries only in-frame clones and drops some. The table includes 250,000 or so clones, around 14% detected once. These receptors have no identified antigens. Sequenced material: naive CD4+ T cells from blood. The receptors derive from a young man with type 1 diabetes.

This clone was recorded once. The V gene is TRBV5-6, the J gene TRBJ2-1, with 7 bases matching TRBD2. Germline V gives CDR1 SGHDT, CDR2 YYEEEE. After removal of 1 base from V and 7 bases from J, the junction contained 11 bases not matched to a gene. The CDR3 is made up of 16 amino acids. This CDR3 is CASSLRVWTRLNEQFF. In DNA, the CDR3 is TGTGCCAGCAGCTTGCGCGTTTGGACTAGACTGAATGAGCAGTTCTTC.

The CDR3 sequence: CASSSAGGARETQYF. The CDR3 DNA follows: TGTGCCAGCAGCTCCGCGGGGGGGGCGCGAGAGACCCAGTACTTC. The chain carries TRBV5-4 and TRBJ2-5; the match to TRBD2 covers 9 bases. The V gene's germline CDR1 is SGHNT and CDR2 YYREEE (reference sequence). V lost 3 bases, J lost 4 bases, and 7 bases stayed unmatched. The CDR3 length is 15 residues.

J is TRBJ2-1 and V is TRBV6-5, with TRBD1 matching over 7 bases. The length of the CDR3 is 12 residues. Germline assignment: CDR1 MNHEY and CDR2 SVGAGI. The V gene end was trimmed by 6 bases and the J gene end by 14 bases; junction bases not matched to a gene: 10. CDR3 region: CASSPKTGYKFF. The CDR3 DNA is TGTGCCAGCAGCCCAAAGACAGGGTATAAGTTCTTC.

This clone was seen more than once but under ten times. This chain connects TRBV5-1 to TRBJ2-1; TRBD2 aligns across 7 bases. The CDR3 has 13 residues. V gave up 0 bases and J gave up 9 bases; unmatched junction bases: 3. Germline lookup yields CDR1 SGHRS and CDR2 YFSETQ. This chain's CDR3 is CASSLGTRGEQFF. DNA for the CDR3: TGCGCCAGCAGCTTGGGGACTAGGGGTGAGCAGTTCTTC.

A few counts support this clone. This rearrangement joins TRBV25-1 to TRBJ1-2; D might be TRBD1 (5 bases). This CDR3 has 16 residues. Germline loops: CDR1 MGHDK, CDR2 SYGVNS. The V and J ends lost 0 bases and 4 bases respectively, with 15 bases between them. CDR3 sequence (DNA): TGTGCCAGCAGTGAATATACGGGGGAGACCATCTATGGCTACACCTTC. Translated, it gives CASSEYTGETIYGYTF.

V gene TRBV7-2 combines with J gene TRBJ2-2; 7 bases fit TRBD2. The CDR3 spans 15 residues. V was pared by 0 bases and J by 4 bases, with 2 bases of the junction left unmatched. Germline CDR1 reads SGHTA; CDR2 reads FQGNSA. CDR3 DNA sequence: TGTGCCAGCAGCTTAGCGGCGGGAGCCACCGGGGAGCTGTTTTTT. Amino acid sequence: CASSLAAGATGELFF.

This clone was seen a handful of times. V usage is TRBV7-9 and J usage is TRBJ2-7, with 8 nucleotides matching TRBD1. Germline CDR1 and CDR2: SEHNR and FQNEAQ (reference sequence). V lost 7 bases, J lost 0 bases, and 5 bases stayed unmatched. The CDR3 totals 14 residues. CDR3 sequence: CASTRGQDSYEQYF. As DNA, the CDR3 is TGTGCCAGCACCCGGGGACAGGACTCCTACGAGCAGTACTTC.

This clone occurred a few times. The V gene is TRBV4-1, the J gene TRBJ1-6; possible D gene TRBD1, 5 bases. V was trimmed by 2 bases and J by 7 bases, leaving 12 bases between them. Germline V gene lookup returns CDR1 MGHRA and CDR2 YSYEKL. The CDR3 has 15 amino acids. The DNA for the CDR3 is TGCGCCAGCAGCCAACAGGGCTTCGCCAATTCACCCCTCCACTTT. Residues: CASSQQGFANSPLHF.

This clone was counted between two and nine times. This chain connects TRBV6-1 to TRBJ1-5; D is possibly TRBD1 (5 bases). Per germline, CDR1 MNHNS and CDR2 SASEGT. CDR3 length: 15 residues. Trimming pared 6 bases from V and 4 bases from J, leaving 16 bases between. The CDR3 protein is CASSPRRDGNQPQHF. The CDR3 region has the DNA TGTGCCAGCAGCCCCCGCAGGGATGGGAATCAGCCCCAGCATTTT.

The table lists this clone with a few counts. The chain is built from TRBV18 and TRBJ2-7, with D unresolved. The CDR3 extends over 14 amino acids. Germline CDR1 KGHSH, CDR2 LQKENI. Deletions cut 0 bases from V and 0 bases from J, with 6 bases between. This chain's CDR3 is CASSPPASSYEQYF. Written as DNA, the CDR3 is TGTGCCAGCTCACCACCGGCCTCCTCCTACGAGCAGTACTTC.

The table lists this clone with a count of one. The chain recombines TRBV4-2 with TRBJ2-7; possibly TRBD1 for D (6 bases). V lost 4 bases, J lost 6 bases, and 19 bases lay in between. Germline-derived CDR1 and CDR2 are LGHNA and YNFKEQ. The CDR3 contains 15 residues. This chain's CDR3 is CASSRTVTRGSEQYF. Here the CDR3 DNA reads TGTGCCAGCAGCCGTACCGTAACAAGGGGGTCCGAGCAGTACTTC.

Here the CDR3 DNA reads TGTGCCAGCAGTGCGGGACAGAGAAATTCACCCCTCCACTTT. The encoded protein is CASSAGQRNSPLHF. V gene TRBV2 combines with J gene TRBJ1-6, with TRBD1 matching over 7 bases. From germline, CDR1 is SNHLY and CDR2 FYNNEI. This CDR3 is 14 amino acids long. V gave up 4 bases and J gave up 7 bases; unmatched junction bases: 4. The whole variable domain, remainder taken from reference TRBV2 and TRBJ1-6, is EPEVTQTPSHQVTQMGQEVILRCVPISNHLYFYWYRQILGQKVEFLVSFYNNEISEKSEIFDDQFSVERPDGSNFTLKIRSTKLEDSAMYFCASSAGQRNSPLHFGNGTRLTVT.

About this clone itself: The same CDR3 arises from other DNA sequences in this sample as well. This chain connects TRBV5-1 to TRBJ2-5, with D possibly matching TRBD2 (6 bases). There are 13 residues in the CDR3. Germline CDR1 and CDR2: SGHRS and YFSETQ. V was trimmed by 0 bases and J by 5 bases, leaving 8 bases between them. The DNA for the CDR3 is TGCGCCAGCAGCTTGGCTGGAGGGGAGACCCAGTACTTC. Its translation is CASSLAGGETQYF.

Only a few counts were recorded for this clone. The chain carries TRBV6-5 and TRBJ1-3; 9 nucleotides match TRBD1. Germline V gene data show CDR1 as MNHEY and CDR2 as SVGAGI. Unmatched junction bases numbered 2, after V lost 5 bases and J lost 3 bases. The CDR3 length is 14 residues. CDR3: CASSRDRDGNTIYF. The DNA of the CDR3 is TGTGCCAGCAGTCGGGACAGGGATGGAAACACCATATATTTT.

This CDR3 reads CASGFSGASVDTQYF. CDR3 DNA sequence: TGTGCCAGCGGGTTTAGCGGGGCCTCAGTGGATACGCAGTATTTT. The V and J genes are TRBV2 and TRBJ2-3; 8 positions match TRBD2. Germline V gene data show CDR1 as SNHLY and CDR2 as FYNNEI. V was clipped by 8 bases and J by 6 bases; unmatched bases: 13. The CDR3 is 15 residues long.

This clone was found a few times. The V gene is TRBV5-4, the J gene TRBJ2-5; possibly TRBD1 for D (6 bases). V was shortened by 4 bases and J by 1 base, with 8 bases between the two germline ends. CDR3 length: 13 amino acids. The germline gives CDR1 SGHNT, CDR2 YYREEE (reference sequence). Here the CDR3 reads CASSMTGQETQYF. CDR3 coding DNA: TGTGCCAGCAGCATGACAGGCCAAGAGACCCAGTACTTC.

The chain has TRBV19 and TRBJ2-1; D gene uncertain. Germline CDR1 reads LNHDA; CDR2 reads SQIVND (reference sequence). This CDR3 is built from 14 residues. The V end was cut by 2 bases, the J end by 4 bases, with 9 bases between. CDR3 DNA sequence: TGTGCCAGTAGTATAACACCCCTGTACAATGAGCAGTTCTTC. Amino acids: CASSITPLYNEQFF.

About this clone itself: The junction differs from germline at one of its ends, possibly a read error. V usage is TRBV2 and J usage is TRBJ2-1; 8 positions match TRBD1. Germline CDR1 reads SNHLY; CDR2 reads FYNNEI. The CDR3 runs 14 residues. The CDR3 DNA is TGTGCCAGCAGGGAAGGACAGGGCTACAATGAGCAGTTCTTC. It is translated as CASREGQGYNEQFF.

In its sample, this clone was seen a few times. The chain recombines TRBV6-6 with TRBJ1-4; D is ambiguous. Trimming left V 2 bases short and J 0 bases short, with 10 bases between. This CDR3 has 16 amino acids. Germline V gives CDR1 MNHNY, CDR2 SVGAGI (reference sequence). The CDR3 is CASSYGSVSTNEKLFF. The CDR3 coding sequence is TGTGCCAGCAGTTACGGCAGCGTCTCAACTAATGAAAAACTGTTTTTT.

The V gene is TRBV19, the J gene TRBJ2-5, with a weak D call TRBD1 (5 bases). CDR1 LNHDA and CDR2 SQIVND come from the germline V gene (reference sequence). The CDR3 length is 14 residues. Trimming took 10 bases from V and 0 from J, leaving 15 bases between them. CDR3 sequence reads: CATATATYQETQYF. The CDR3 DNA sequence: TGTGCCACCGCGACAGCCACATACCAAGAGACCCAGTACTTC.

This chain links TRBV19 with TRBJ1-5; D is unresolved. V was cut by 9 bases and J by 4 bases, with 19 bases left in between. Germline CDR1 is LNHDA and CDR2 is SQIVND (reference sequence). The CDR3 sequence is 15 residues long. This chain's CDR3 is CARNPGGSSNQPQHF. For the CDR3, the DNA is TGTGCCAGGAACCCTGGCGGCAGTTCGAATCAGCCCCAGCATTTT.

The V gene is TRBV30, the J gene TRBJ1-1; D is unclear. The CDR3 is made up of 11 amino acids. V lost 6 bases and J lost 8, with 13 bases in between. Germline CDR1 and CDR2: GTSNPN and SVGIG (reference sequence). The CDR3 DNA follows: TGTGCCTGCACAACGTCAAGAGAAGCTTTCTTT. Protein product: CACTTSREAFF. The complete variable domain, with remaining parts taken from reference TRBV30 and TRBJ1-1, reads SQTIHQWPATLVQPVGSPLSLECTVEGTSNPNLYWYRQAAGRGLQLLFYSVGIGQISSEVPQNLSASRPQDRQFILSSKKLLLSDSGFYLCACTTSREAFFGQGTRLTVV.

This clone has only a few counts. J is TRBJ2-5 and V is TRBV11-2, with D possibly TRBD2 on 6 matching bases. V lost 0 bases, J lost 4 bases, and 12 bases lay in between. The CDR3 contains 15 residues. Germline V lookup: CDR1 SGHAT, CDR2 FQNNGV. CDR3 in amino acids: CASSLDTGARETQYF. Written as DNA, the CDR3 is TGTGCCAGCAGCTTAGATACGGGAGCGAGAGAGACCCAGTACTTC.

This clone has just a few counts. CDR3 sequence (DNA): TGTGCCAGCATGCCTGGGCAGGCAAATCAGCCCCAGCATTTT. This sequence encodes CASMPGQANQPQHF. The V call is TRBV6-1, the J call TRBJ1-5; D remains unclear. CDR3 size: 14 residues. CDR1 MNHNS and CDR2 SASEGT come from the germline V gene. V gave up 7 bases and J gave up 4 bases, with 14 bases separating them.

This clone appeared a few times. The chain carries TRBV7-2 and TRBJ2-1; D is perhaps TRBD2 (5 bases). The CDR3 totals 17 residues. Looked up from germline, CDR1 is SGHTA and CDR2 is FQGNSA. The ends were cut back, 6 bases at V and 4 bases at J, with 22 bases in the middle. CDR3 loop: CASRLVVSSDSYNEQFF. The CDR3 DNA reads TGTGCCAGCAGACTCGTGGTCAGTAGCGATAGTTACAATGAGCAGTTCTTC.

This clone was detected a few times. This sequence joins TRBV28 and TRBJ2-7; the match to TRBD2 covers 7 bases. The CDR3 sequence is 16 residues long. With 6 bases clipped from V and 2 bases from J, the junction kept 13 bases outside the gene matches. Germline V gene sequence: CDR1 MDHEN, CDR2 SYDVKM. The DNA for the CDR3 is TGTGCCAGCAGGACGGCGGGGCTAGCGGCCCCCTACGAGCAGTACTTC. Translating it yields CASRTAGLAAPYEQYF.

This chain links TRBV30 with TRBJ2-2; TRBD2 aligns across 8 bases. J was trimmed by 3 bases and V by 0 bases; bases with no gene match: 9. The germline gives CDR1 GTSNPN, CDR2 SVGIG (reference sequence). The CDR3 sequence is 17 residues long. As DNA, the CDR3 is TGTGCCTGGAGTGTAGGATACACTAGCGGTTACACCGGGGAGCTGTTTTTT. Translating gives CAWSVGYTSGYTGELFF.

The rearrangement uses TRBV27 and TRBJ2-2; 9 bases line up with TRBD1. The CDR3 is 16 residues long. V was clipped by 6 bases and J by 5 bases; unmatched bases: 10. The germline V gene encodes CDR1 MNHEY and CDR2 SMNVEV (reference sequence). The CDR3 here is CASSLGDREFTGELFF. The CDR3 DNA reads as TGTGCCAGCAGCCTGGGGGACAGGGAGTTTACCGGGGAGCTGTTTTTT.

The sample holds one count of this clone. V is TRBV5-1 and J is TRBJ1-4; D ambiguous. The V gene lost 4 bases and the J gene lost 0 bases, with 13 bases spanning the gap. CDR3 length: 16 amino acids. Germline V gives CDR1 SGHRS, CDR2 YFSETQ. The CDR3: CASSLELSATNEKLFF. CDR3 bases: TGCGCCAGCAGCCTGGAGTTGAGTGCAACTAATGAAAAACTGTTTTTT.

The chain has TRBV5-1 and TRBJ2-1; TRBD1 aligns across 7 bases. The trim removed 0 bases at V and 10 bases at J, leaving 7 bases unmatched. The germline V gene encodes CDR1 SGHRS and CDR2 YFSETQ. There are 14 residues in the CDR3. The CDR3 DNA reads TGCGCCAGCAGCTTGGCCGACAGGGTAGAGGAGCAGTTCTTC. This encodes CASSLADRVEEQFF.

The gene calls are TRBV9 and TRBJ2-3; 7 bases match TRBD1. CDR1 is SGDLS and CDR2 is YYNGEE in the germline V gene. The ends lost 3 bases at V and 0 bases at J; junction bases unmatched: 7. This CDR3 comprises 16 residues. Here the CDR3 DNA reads TGTGCCAGCAGCGCGACCCCGGGACAGAGCACAGATACGCAGTATTTT. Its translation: CASSATPGQSTDTQYF.